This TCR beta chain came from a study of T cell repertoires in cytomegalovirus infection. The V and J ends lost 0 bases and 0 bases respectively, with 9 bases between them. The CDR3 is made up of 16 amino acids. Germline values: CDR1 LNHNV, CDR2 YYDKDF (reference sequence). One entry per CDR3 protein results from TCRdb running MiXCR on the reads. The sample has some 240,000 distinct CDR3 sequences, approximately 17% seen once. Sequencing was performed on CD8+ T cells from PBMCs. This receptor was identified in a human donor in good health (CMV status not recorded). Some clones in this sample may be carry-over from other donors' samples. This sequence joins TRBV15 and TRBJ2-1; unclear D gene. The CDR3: CATSRDLGPSYNEQFF. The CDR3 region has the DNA TGTGCCACCAGCAGAGATCTAGGGCCCTCCTACAATGAGCAGTTCTTC.